The T cell receptor (beta chain) under discussion was sequenced for a study of blood T cell repertoires in COVID-19. Whole-study context: Samples came from the United States, Italy and Spain, spanning acute and convalescent COVID-19. Nucleic acid was either cDNA or gDNA, and it came from T cells, B-cell-depleted T cells, or PBMCs.

The CDR3 loop spans 16 amino acids. J gave up 0 bases and V 3 bases, and 6 bases lay outside the gene matches. Germline loops: CDR1 LGHDT, CDR2 YNNKEL (reference sequence). Per the authors' pipeline: Scientists estimated how many nucleated cells there were by amplifying reference gene primers. Produced via immunoSEQ multiplex PCR; TCRdb's table is partial and in-frame only. The D gene and trimming were derived from the DNA, and the V and J assignments and clone size from that table. The sample holds roughly 140,000 clones, around four fifths seen once. This clonotype was sampled from a human donor in a cohort sampled during active COVID-19. Sequences were obtained from peripheral blood. The chain combines TRBV3-1 (or the pseudogene TRBV3-2) with TRBJ2-5; the match to TRBD2 covers 8 bases. The DNA for the CDR3 is TGTGCCAGCAGCCAGGGGAAGCGGGGGTACCAAGAGACCCAGTACTTC. Residues: CASSQGKRGYQETQYF.